Listed below are T cell receptor beta chains from one sample, sequenced in a study of blood T cell repertoires in COVID-19. Sequencing was performed with immunoSEQ multiplex PCR; in TCRdb, only in-frame clones are kept and a portion is missing. The sample yields over 200,000 clones, just under 90% seen once. Specimen: PBMCs or T cells enriched from blood (not recorded which). All receptors derive from a man aged 25-45 years who had recovered from COVID-19. Both conserved end residues are part of each CDR3. The D gene is left open where the match is weak. Some rows have no size entry. The others give once, few or many, or a class for an expanded clone.

V,D,size,J,CDR3,DNA
TRBV10-3,.,.,TRBJ1-3,CAIRGLGNTIYF,TGTGCCATCAGGGGGCTAGGAAACACCATATATTTT
TRBV5-6,TRBD1,.,TRBJ2-7,CASSLGLTGVGHEQYF,TGTGCCAGCAGCTTGGGACTAACAGGGGTTGGTCACGAGCAGTACTTC
TRBV4-1,TRBD1,.,TRBJ1-1,CASSRGTGGVNTEAFF,TGCGCCAGCAGCCGAGGGACAGGGGGCGTGAACACTGAAGCTTTCTTT
TRBV15,.,.,TRBJ2-1,CATSRDRGSSNEQFF,TGTGCCACCAGCAGAGATCGAGGCTCCTCCAATGAGCAGTTCTTC
TRBV19,.,.,TRBJ2-3,CASSIWQGTHTQYF,TGTGCCAGTAGTATCTGGCAGGGTACCCATACGCAGTATTTT
TRBV12-5,TRBD1,.,TRBJ1-2,CATMDRGAGYTF,TGTGCTACCATGGACAGGGGGGCTGGCTACACCTTC
TRBV29-1,.,.,TRBJ1-2,CSVAAGPNYGYTF,TGCAGCGTTGCGGCAGGGCCTAACTATGGCTACACCTTC
TRBV4-1,.,.,TRBJ2-1,CASSRFLAENEQFF,TGCGCCAGCAGCCGATTTTTAGCCGAAAATGAGCAGTTCTTC
TRBV19,.,once,TRBJ1-5,CASTGQHFQPQHF,TGTGCCAGTACCGGACAGCATTTCCAGCCCCAGCATTTT
TRBV5-5,.,.,TRBJ1-6,CASSIRTDSSYNSPLHF,TGTGCCAGCAGCATCAGGACAGATAGCTCCTATAATTCACCCCTCCACTTT
TRBV7-8,.,.,TRBJ1-3,CASSLSGQGTSRNTIYF,TGTGCCAGCAGCTTAAGCGGGCAGGGTACTTCTAGAAACACCATATATTTT
TRBV7-2,.,.,TRBJ2-1,CASSSDSGGYNEQFF,TGTGCCAGCAGCTCAGACTCCGGGGGCTACAATGAGCAGTTCTTC
TRBV18,TRBD1,.,TRBJ2-2,CASSPSQGATGELFF,TGTGCCAGCTCACCGTCACAGGGGGCCACCGGGGAGCTGTTTTTT
TRBV6-2/TRBV6-3,.,.,TRBJ2-2,CASSYFGEEAGELFF,TGTGCCAGCAGTTACTTCGGGGAGGAGGCCGGGGAGCTGTTTTTT
TRBV4-1,TRBD1,.,TRBJ2-7,CASSQGTGIGPYEQYF,TGCGCCAGCAGCCAAGGGACAGGGATCGGTCCCTACGAGCAGTACTTC
TRBV29-1,.,.,TRBJ2-4,CSVEWWGADKNIQYF,TGCAGCGTTGAATGGTGGGGCGCGGACAAAAACATTCAGTACTTC
TRBV4-2,.,.,TRBJ2-2,CASRPTGSGELFF,TGTGCCAGCAGACCTACAGGGTCCGGGGAGCTGTTTTTT
TRBV16,.,.,TRBJ1-2,CASSQSGTAYGYTF,TGTGCCAGCAGCCAGTCCGGGACTGCGTATGGCTACACCTTC
TRBV5-4,TRBD2,.,TRBJ2-1,CASSPNGRTSTHNEQFF,TGTGCCAGCAGCCCAAACGGTCGGACTAGCACCCACAATGAGCAGTTCTTC
TRBV3-1/TRBV3-2,TRBD2,.,TRBJ2-1,CASSHQTSGGSINEQFF,TGTGCCAGCAGCCACCAGACTAGCGGGGGGTCGATCAATGAGCAGTTCTTC
TRBV5-1,TRBD2,once,TRBJ2-2,CASSQAGGKNTGELFF,TGCGCCAGCAGCCAAGCGGGAGGGAAGAACACCGGGGAGCTGTTTTTT
TRBV10-1,.,.,TRBJ1-1,CASSDPMNTEAFF,TGCGCCAGCAGTGACCCCATGAACACTGAAGCTTTCTTT
TRBV9,TRBD1,.,TRBJ1-2,CASSVASGGPFNYGYTF,TGTGCCAGCAGCGTAGCGTCAGGGGGTCCCTTTAACTATGGCTACACCTTC
TRBV15,.,.,TRBJ1-1,CATSRDRGLNTEAFF,TGTGCCACCAGCAGAGATAGGGGGTTGAACACTGAAGCTTTCTTT
TRBV15,TRBD2,.,TRBJ2-7,CATSGLASGEQYF,TGTGCCACCAGCGGACTAGCATCAGGCGAGCAGTACTTC
TRBV19,.,.,TRBJ2-7,CASSIDRAFSSYEQYF,TGTGCCAGTAGTATAGATCGCGCATTTAGCTCCTACGAGCAGTACTTC
TRBV5-1,TRBD1,.,TRBJ1-6,CASSSGQVYNSPLHF,TGCGCCAGCAGCTCCGGACAGGTCTATAATTCACCCCTCCACTTT
TRBV12-3/TRBV12-4,TRBD1,.,TRBJ1-1,CASSFPDRPEAFF,TGTGCCAGCAGTTTCCCGGACAGGCCAGAAGCTTTCTTT
TRBV23-1,.,.,TRBJ1-5,CASSQPQTGGNQPQHF,TGCGCCAGCAGTCAACCTCAGACAGGCGGCAATCAGCCCCAGCATTTT
TRBV7-9,TRBD1,.,TRBJ1-2,CAQRTGANFYGYTF,TGTGCCCAGAGGACAGGAGCCAATTTCTATGGCTACACCTTC
TRBV5-1,.,.,TRBJ2-7,CASSLPTQGYEQYF,TGCGCCAGCAGCTTGCCCACACAGGGCTACGAGCAGTACTTC
TRBV7-9,TRBD1,.,TRBJ2-1,CASSPRTGRNEQFF,TGTGCCAGCAGCCCACGGACAGGGCGTAATGAGCAGTTCTTC
TRBV7-9,TRBD1,once,TRBJ1-4,CASSLTRGRSGEKLFF,TGTGCCAGCAGCTTAACCAGGGGGCGCTCAGGGGAAAAACTGTTTTTT
TRBV4-1,TRBD1,.,TRBJ2-1,CASSQTGGSEFF,TGCGCCAGCAGCCAAACAGGGGGCAGTGAGTTCTTC
TRBV6-5,TRBD1,once,TRBJ2-2,CASSYSPGGAAGELFF,TGTGCCAGCAGTTACTCCCCAGGGGGCGCCGCCGGGGAGCTGTTTTTT
TRBV7-6,TRBD1,.,TRBJ1-6,CASSSVRDRGLPLHF,TGTGCCAGCAGCTCAGTCCGGGACAGGGGACTGCCCCTCCACTTT
TRBV7-2,TRBD1,many,TRBJ1-6,CASSQRTGDRGYPPLHF,TGTGCCAGCAGCCAAAGGACAGGCGACAGAGGATATCCACCCCTCCACTTT
TRBV11-2,.,.,TRBJ2-4,CASSGQEGMPKNIQYF,TGTGCCAGCAGCGGCCAGGAGGGGATGCCCAAAAACATTCAGTACTTC
TRBV28,.,.,TRBJ1-3,CASSLVQTTNTIYF,TGTGCCAGCAGTTTAGTCCAGACTACAAACACCATATATTTT
TRBV18,.,once,TRBJ2-3,CASSLDETMTGWWGLDTQYF,TGTGCCAGCTCACTGGACGAGACTATGACAGGCTGGTGGGGTTTAGATACGCAGTATTTT
TRBV5-1,.,.,TRBJ1-1,CASSLEQIGNTEAFF,TGCGCCAGCAGCTTGGAACAGATAGGAAACACTGAAGCTTTCTTT
TRBV14,TRBD2,.,TRBJ2-1,CASSQIGGLAAYNEQFF,TGTGCCAGCAGCCAAATTGGGGGACTAGCAGCTTACAATGAGCAGTTCTTC
TRBV28,TRBD1,.,TRBJ2-7,CASSSDGTGSYEQYF,TGTGCCAGCAGTTCGGACGGGACAGGGTCCTACGAGCAGTACTTC
TRBV7-2,TRBD2,.,TRBJ2-3,CASSWAGTSGRSTDTQYF,TGTGCCAGCAGCTGGGCCGGGACTAGCGGGAGGAGCACAGATACGCAGTATTTT
TRBV30,.,.,TRBJ1-6,CAWSVLRGINDNSPLHF,TGTGCCTGGAGTGTCCTCAGGGGAATTAATGATAATTCACCCCTCCACTTT
TRBV6-5,TRBD2,.,TRBJ2-5,CASRGLAGAETQYF,TGTGCCAGCAGGGGACTAGCGGGAGCGGAGACCCAGTACTTC
TRBV6-5,.,.,TRBJ1-2,CASSLNRYGYTF,TGTGCCAGCAGCCTAAACAGATATGGCTACACCTTC
TRBV6-2/TRBV6-3,.,.,TRBJ1-1,CASSFRGVTTEAFF,TGTGCCAGCAGTTTCCGCGGGGTGACCACTGAAGCTTTCTTT
TRBV4-1,TRBD2,.,TRBJ2-2,CASSPGGAGGVPGELFF,TGCGCCAGCAGCCCTGGGGGAGCGGGAGGGGTTCCCGGGGAGCTGTTTTTT
TRBV2,TRBD1,.,TRBJ1-6,CASIPRGSNSPLHF,TGTGCCAGCATCCCCAGGGGGAGTAATTCACCCCTCCACTTT
TRBV7-2,TRBD2,.,TRBJ2-3,CASSPTSGGRTDTQYF,TGTGCCAGCAGCCCGACTAGCGGGGGGCGCACAGATACGCAGTATTTT
TRBV9,.,once,TRBJ1-1,CASSVGGMNTEAFF,TGTGCCAGCAGCGTAGGAGGGATGAACACTGAAGCTTTCTTT
TRBV7-2,.,.,TRBJ1-6,CASSLYGTPPSTLHF,TGTGCCAGCAGCTTATATGGGACACCCCCCTCCACCCTCCACTTT